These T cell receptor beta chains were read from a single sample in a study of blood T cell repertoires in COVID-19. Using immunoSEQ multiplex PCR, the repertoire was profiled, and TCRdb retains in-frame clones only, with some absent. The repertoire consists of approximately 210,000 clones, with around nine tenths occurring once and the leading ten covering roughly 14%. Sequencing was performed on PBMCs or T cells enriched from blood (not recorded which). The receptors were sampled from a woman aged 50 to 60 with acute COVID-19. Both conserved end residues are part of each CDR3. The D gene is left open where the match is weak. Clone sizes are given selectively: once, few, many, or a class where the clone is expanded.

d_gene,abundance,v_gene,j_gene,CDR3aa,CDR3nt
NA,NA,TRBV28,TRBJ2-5,CASSFRFTGVRTQYF,TGTGCCAGCAGTTTTAGGTTCACAGGAGTGAGGACCCAGTACTTC
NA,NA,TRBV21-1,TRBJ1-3,CASTKGDGETGRSGNTIYF,TGTGCCAGCACCAAGGGGGATGGGGAGACAGGCCGCTCTGGAAACACCATATATTTT
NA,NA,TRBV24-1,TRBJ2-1,CATSEAVPRSSYNEQFF,TGTGCCACCAGTGAGGCCGTACCCCGAAGCTCCTACAATGAGCAGTTCTTC
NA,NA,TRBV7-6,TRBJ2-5,CASSLRQALRETQYF,TGTGCCAGCAGCCTCCGACAGGCCCTAAGGGAGACCCAGTACTTC
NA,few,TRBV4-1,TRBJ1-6,CASSQDGASSDSPLHF,TGCGCCAGCAGCCAAGATGGGGCCAGCTCGGATTCACCCCTCCACTTT
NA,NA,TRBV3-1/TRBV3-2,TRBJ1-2,CASSQSDSLYGYTF,TGTGCCAGCAGCCAATCGGATAGCCTCTATGGCTACACCTTC
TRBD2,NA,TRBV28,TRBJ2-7,CASSVIPAGGKEQYF,TGTGCCAGCAGCGTCATCCCGGCGGGAGGTAAGGAGCAGTACTTC
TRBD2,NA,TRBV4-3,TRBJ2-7,CASSLYLAGGSYEQYF,TGCGCCAGCAGCCTGTATCTGGCGGGAGGGTCCTACGAGCAGTACTTC
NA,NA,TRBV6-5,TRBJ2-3,CASTPAGGDTQYF,TGTGCCAGCACCCCAGCTGGCGGAGATACGCAGTATTTT
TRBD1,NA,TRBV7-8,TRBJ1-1,CASSHNPGAGGTEAFF,TGTGCCAGCAGCCATAACCCCGGGGCAGGGGGTACTGAAGCTTTCTTT
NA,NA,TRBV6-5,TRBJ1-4,CASRAPTGSNEKLFF,TGTGCCAGCAGGGCGCCTACAGGGTCGAATGAAAAACTGTTTTTT
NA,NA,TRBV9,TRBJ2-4,CASSVEAGRANIQYF,TGTGCCAGCAGCGTAGAGGCCGGGCGGGCAAACATTCAGTACTTC
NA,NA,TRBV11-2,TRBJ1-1,CASSLPGKAFF,TGTGCCAGCAGCTTGCCAGGTAAAGCTTTCTTT
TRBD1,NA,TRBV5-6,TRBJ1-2,CASSPGQAYGYTF,TGTGCCAGCAGCCCAGGACAGGCTTATGGCTACACCTTC
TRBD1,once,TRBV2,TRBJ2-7,CASTLTGAEQYF,TGTGCCAGCACCCTTACAGGGGCCGAGCAGTACTTC
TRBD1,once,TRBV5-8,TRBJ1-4,CASSSWTGINEKLFF,TGTGCCAGCAGCTCATGGACAGGGATCAATGAAAAACTGTTTTTT
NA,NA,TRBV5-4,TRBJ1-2,CASSLRDMDGYTF,TGTGCCAGCAGCTTGCGGGACATGGACGGCTACACCTTC